In its sample, the clone carrying this T cell receptor (beta chain) was seen many times. Deletions cut 5 bases from V and 1 base from J, with 13 bases between. This CDR3 region has 15 residues. Germline assignment: CDR1 SGHTA and CDR2 FQGNSA. During construction of the library, unique molecular identifiers were attached to individual cDNA molecules for quantitative, reproducible TCR counting. Original processing notes: Between about 20,000 and 750,000 TCRs appeared in each sample, and the median stood at 95,638. TCRdb re-called the RACE reads with MiXCR, one entry per CDR3 protein. TCRdb, rather than the study authors, made the V and J calls. Of 60,000 to 90,000 distinct CDR3 sequences in the sample, 8.6% were seen once. The sample comes from a study of human T cells and chemical hapten exposure. Documented time point: healthy volunteer bleed at 6 weeks. Whole blood, unfractionated, served as the material for total RNA extraction.

This receptor was obtained from a female donor in good health. Some clones in this sample may be carry-over from other donors' samples. The V call is TRBV7-2, the J call TRBJ2-3; possible D gene TRBD1, 8 bases. The sequencing input was whole blood. CDR3 in DNA: TGTGCCAGCAGCACAGGGGGGGCAGGCACAGATACGCAGTATTTT. It yields the protein CASSTGGAGTDTQYF.